The following is a T cell receptor (beta chain) sequence with its context. This sample is part of a study of blood T cell repertoires in COVID-19. In the original analysis: Amplification with reference gene primers provided the estimates of nucleated cell counts. Data came from immunoSEQ multiplex PCR; TCRdb stores just in-frame clones and leaves some out. V and J calls and clone size are given by that table; D and trimming were obtained from the DNA. The sample lists around 100,000 clones; almost 80% were seen once. The sequencing sample was made of peripheral blood. The clonotype was recovered from a man aged 60 to 75 with active or convalescent COVID-19.

The DNA of the CDR3 is TGTGCCAGTGGGGGCGGTATAAGCACAGATACGCAGTATTTT. Amino acids: CASGGGISTDTQYF. The chain carries TRBV19 and TRBJ2-3; tentatively, D is TRBD1 (6 bases). Germline V gives CDR1 LNHDA, CDR2 SQIVND (reference sequence). The length of the CDR3 is 14 residues. V lost 8 bases, J lost 0 bases, and 12 bases lay in between. The variable domain in full, completed from reference TRBV19 and TRBJ2-3, reads DGGITQSPKYLFRKEGQNVTLSCEQNLNHDAMYWYRQDPGQGLRLIYYSQIVNDFQKGDIAEGYSVSREKKESFPLTVTSAQKNPTAFYLCASGGGISTDTQYFGPGTRLTVL.